The 9 T cell receptor beta chains below come from one sample, sequenced in a study of identical twins. TCRdb re-called the 5' RACE reads through MiXCR, storing one row per CDR3 protein. The data hold approximately 630,000 distinct CDR3 sequences, with less than 9% observed a single time. These data are also associated with another study on yellow fever vaccine responses in identical twins.

Sequenced: PBMCs. All receptors come from a woman under 30 in good health.

This clonotype was seen ten or more times. The V call is TRBV28, the J call TRBJ2-3; D not resolved. Per germline, CDR1 MDHEN and CDR2 SYDVKM. The germline V and J ends were trimmed by 3 bases and 2 bases, with 9 bases remaining between them. This CDR3 is built from 14 residues. The CDR3 is CASSFWPSTDTQYF. The CDR3 nucleotides read TGTGCCAGCAGTTTTTGGCCCTCCACAGATACGCAGTATTTT.

This clonotype turned up a few times. The rearrangement links TRBV5-1 to TRBJ2-3; tentatively, D is TRBD2 (6 bases). The germline V gene has CDR1 SGHRS and CDR2 YFSETQ. V was pared by 5 bases and J by 0 bases, with 13 bases between. The CDR3 is 15 residues long. This chain's CDR3 is CASRPWGGSTDTQYF. In DNA, the CDR3 is TGCGCCAGCAGACCCTGGGGAGGAAGCACAGATACGCAGTATTTT. The full variable domain, with the rest looked up from reference TRBV5-1 and TRBJ2-3, is KAGVTQTPRYLIKTRGQQVTLSCSPISGHRSVSWYQQTPGQGLQFLFEYFSETQRNKGNFPGRFSGRQFSNSRSEMNVSTLELGDSALYLCASRPWGGSTDTQYFGPGTRLTVL.

This clonotype was counted only a few times. The chain links TRBV12-3 or TRBV12-4 to TRBJ1-2; maybe TRBD1 (5 bases). Trimming stripped 5 bases from V and 7 bases from J, with 14 bases between. CDR3 length: 13 amino acids. DNA of the CDR3: TGTGCCAGCAGTCGGGACGGAGACTTTGGCTACACCTTC. Protein product: CASSRDGDFGYTF.

The J gene is TRBJ1-6, the V gene TRBV19, with unresolved D. Germline-derived CDR1 and CDR2 are LNHDA and SQIVND (reference sequence). V lost 4 bases and J lost 5, with 12 bases in between. The CDR3 runs to 15 residues. The CDR3: CASSNLGGNNSPLHF. The CDR3 DNA is TGTGCCAGTAGTAACCTCGGCGGAAATAATTCACCCCTCCACTTT.

The chain combines TRBV27 with TRBJ2-2; D is uncertain. Germline CDR1 reads MNHEY; CDR2 reads SMNVEV (reference sequence). V lost 2 bases and J 6 bases, leaving 16 bases between the germline ends. The CDR3 consists of 16 residues. The DNA for the CDR3 is TGTGCCAGCAGTTTACGCCCGGGCCAGTCATCCGGGGAGCTGTTTTTT. Its protein is CASSLRPGQSSGELFF.

The rearrangement uses TRBV2 and TRBJ2-7; 7 nucleotides match TRBD1. After removal of 6 bases from V and 5 bases from J, the junction contained 10 bases not matched to a gene. This CDR3 region has 14 residues. The germline V gene has CDR1 SNHLY and CDR2 FYNNEI. CDR3: CASSPDRAGHEQYF. In nucleotides, the CDR3 is TGTGCCAGCAGCCCCGACAGGGCAGGCCACGAGCAGTACTTC.

This clonotype was observed a handful of times. V gene TRBV28 combines with J gene TRBJ2-1; 11 bases align to TRBD2. The length of the CDR3 is 19 residues. V trimming: 1 base; J trimming: 8 bases; junction bases outside the gene matches: 16. CDR1 MDHEN and CDR2 SYDVKM come from the germline V gene. The CDR3 loop is CASSLSLNLLAGVSYEQFF. The DNA of the CDR3 is TGTGCCAGCAGTTTATCCCTCAACCTACTAGCGGGAGTTAGCTATGAGCAGTTCTTC.

At least ten counts were recorded for this clonotype. The V gene is TRBV5-1, the J gene TRBJ2-5; D might be TRBD1 (5 bases). The germline CDR1 and CDR2 sequences are SGHRS and YFSETQ. The V end lost 4 bases, the J end lost 5 bases, and 15 bases lay between the germline ends. The CDR3 sequence is 14 residues long. For the CDR3, the DNA is TGCGCCAGCAGCCCATGGGGCGCTCGGGAGACCCAGTACTTC. Protein: CASSPWGARETQYF.

The chain employs TRBV10-3 and TRBJ1-5; no definite D call. Germline V CDR1 and CDR2: ENHRY, SYGVKD. The CDR3 is 14 amino acids. Trimming stripped 3 bases from V and 3 bases from J, with 9 bases between. CDR3 sequence: CAISEGQSNQPQHF. CDR3 in DNA: TGTGCCATCAGTGAAGGGCAGTCCAATCAGCCCCAGCATTTT.